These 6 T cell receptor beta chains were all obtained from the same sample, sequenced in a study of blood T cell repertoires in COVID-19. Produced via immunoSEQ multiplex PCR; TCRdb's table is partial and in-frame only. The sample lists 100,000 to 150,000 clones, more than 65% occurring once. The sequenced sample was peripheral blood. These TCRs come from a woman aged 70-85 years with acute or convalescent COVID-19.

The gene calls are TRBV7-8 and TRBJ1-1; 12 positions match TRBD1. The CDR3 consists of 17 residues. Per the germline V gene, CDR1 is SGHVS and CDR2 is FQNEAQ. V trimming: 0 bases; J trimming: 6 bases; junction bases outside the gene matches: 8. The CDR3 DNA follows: TGTGCCAGCAGCTTAGCAATTAGGGGACAGGGGGCATCTGAAGCTTTCTTT. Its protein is CASSLAIRGQGASEAFF.

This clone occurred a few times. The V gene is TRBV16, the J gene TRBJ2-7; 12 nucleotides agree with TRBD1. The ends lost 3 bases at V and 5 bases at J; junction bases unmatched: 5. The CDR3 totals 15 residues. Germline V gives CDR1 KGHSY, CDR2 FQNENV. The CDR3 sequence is CASSQGQGASDEQYF. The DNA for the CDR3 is TGTGCCAGCAGCCAGGGACAGGGGGCGTCCGACGAGCAGTACTTC.

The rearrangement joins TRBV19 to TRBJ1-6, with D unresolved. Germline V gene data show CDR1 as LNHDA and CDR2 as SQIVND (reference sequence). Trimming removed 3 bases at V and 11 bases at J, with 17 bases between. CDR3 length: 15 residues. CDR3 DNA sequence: TGTGCCAGTAGTATGGTGTGGGCAACTTTGGCACCCCTCCACTTT. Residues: CASSMVWATLAPLHF.

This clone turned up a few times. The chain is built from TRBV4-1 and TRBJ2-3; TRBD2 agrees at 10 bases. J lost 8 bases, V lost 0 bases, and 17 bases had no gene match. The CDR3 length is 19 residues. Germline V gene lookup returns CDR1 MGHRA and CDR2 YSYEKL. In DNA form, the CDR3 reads TGCGCCAGCAGCCAAGAAGGGGGGGGACTCGCGGGACTAGCGCTTACGCAGTATTTT. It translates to CASSQEGGGLAGLALTQYF.

The CDR3 DNA reads as TGTGCCAGCATACGGGACAGGGGCTTGGATGGCTACACCTTC. Encoded protein: CASIRDRGLDGYTF. The chain combines TRBV2 with TRBJ1-2, with 10 bases that match TRBD1. The CDR3 is 14 residues long. With 7 bases clipped from V and 6 bases from J, the junction kept 8 bases outside the gene matches. Germline V lookup: CDR1 SNHLY, CDR2 FYNNEI.

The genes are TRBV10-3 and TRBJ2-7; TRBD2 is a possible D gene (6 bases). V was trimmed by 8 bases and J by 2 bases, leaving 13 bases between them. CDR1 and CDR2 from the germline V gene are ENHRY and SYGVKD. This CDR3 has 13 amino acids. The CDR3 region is CAIVRDSTYEQYF. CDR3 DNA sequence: TGTGCCATCGTTAGGGACTCCACCTACGAGCAGTACTTC.